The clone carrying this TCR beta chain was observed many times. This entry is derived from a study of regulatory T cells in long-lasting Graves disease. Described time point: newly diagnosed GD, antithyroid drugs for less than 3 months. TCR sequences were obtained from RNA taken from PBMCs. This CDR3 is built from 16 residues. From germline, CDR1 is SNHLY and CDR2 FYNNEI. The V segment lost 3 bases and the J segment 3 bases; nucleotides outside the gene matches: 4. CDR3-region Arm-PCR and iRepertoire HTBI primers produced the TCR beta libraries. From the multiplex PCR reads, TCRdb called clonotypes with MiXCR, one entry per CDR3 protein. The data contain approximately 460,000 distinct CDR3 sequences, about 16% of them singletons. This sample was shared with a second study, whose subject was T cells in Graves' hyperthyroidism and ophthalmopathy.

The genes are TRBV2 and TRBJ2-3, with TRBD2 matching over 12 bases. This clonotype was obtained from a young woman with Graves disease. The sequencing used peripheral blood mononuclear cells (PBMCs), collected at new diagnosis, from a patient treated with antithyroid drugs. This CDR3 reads CASSDPLAGGTDTQYF. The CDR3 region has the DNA TGTGCCAGCAGTGACCCCCTAGCGGGAGGGACAGATACGCAGTATTTT.